The text below deals with one TCR beta chain. The antigen is unknown. Deep level was the assay's run setting. Measured with immunoSEQ multiplex PCR; TCRdb has only the in-frame clones, and not every one. Seen here are about 800,000 clones, roughly 96% observed once, and the top ten hold about 0.25%. Naive CD8 cells lacked CD45RO, underwent positive selection for CCR7 and left out terminally differentiated effector memory CD45RA+ cells. Per the germline V gene, CDR1 is SGHTA and CDR2 is FQGNSA. This CDR3 contains 18 residues. Trimming removed 5 bases at V and 2 bases at J, with 25 bases between. The data belong to a study of shared clonotypes between healthy human individuals. General observations from the study: On the whole, naive subsets had larger estimated richness than memory subsets had.

The TCR comes from a man aged 30 to 39 in good health. Sequenced input: naive CD8+ T cells sorted from blood. The rearrangement joins TRBV7-2 to TRBJ2-7; D may match TRBD1 or TRBD2 (5 bases each). DNA of the CDR3: TGTGCCAGCAGCCCTACTCCCCTACACATTATGGGGGCCTACGAGCAGTACTTC. Its translation: CASSPTPLHIMGAYEQYF.